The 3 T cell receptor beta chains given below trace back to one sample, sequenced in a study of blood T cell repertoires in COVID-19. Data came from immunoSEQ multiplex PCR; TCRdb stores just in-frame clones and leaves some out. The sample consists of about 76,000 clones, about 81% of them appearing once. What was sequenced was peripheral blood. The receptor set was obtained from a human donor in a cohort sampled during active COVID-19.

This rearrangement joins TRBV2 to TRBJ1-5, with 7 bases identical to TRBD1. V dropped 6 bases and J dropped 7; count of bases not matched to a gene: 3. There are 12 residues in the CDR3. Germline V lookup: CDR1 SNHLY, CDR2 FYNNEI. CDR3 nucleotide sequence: TGTGCCAGCAGACAGGGGAGGCAGCCCCAGCATTTT. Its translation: CASRQGRQPQHF.

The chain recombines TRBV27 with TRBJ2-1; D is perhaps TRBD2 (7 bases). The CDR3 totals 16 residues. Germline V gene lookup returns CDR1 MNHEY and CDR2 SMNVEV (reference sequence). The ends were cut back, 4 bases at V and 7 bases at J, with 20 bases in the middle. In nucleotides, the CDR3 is TGTGCCAGCAGTTCTACAGGTTTCGGGGGGACAAATGAGCAGTTCTTC. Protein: CASSSTGFGGTNEQFF.

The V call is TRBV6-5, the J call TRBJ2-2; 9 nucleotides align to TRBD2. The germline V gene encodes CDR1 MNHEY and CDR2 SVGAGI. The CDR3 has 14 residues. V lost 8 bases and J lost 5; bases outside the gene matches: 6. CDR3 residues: CASPRGGGTGELFF. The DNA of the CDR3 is TGTGCCAGCCCGCGGGGGGGCGGAACCGGGGAGCTGTTTTTT.